The 14 T cell receptor beta chains reported below all come from one sample, sequenced in a study of T-cell reconstitution after alpha-beta-depleted transplantation in children. The authors prepared the TCRbeta library with unique molecular identifiers. TCRdb re-analysed the PCR reads in MiXCR, keeping a single row per CDR3 protein. This table holds approximately 170,000 distinct CDR3 sequences, over 8.5% found once. The sample consisted of PBMCs, taken before TCRalphabeta/CD19-depleted stem cell transplant. The source is a boy younger than 10 with acute myeloid leukemia, due to receive a stem cell transplant.

In this sample, this clonotype turned up many times. The rearrangement uses TRBV14 and TRBJ1-6; D is uncertain. The V gene's germline CDR1 is SGHDN and CDR2 FVKESK. The V end lost 1 base, the J end lost 14 bases, and 12 bases lay between the germline ends. The CDR3 extends over 13 amino acids. The CDR3 is CASSQVGSWSLHF. In nucleotides, the CDR3 is TGTGCCAGCAGCCAAGTGGGGTCTTGGTCCCTCCACTTT.

This clonotype showed up many times. The CDR3 nucleotides are TGCGCCAGCAGCAGTCCCTCCACAGGGTTGGGCACAGATACGCAGTATTTT. Amino acid sequence: CASSSPSTGLGTDTQYF. The V call is TRBV5-1, the J call TRBJ2-3; a weak D match, TRBD1 (6 bases). The CDR3 totals 17 residues. From germline, CDR1 is SGHRS and CDR2 YFSETQ. Trimming took off 4 bases at V and 1 base at J, with 19 bases between the two ends. The variable domain in full, completed from reference TRBV5-1 and TRBJ2-3, reads KAGVTQTPRYLIKTRGQQVTLSCSPISGHRSVSWYQQTPGQGLQFLFEYFSETQRNKGNFPGRFSGRQFSNSRSEMNVSTLELGDSALYLCASSSPSTGLGTDTQYFGPGTRLTVL.

This clonotype was found many times. Compared with germline, one end of the junction differs, possibly owing to a read error. This rearrangement joins TRBV20-1 to TRBJ2-5, with D maybe TRBD2 (5 bases). This CDR3 has 14 amino acids. Germline V gene data show CDR1 as DFQATT and CDR2 as SNEGSKA (reference sequence). CDR3 nucleotide sequence: TGCAGTGCTAGAGGTGGTAGCGTTCAAGATACCCAGTACTTC. Its translation: CSARGGSVQDTQYF.

This clonotype has a count of ten or more. The V call is TRBV2, the J call TRBJ2-2, with unresolved D. V lost 8 bases, J lost 6 bases, and 10 bases lay in between. This CDR3 contains 12 residues. Looked up from germline, CDR1 is SNHLY and CDR2 is FYNNEI. The CDR3 loop reads CASQARPGELFF. The CDR3 coding sequence is TGTGCCAGCCAGGCTAGGCCCGGGGAGCTGTTTTTT.

This clonotype has a single count. A read error may explain this, as a much larger clone is one base away. This chain joins TRBV20-1 and TRBJ1-6, with D hard to call. V was trimmed by 5 bases and J by 3 bases, leaving 14 bases between them. The CDR3 sequence is 15 residues long. The germline V gene has CDR1 DFQATT and CDR2 SNEGSKA (reference sequence). The CDR3 DNA reads TGCAGTGCTTCTCCTGACACGCTCTATAATTCACCCCTCCACTTT. Its translation: CSASPDTLYNSPLHF.

This clonotype was seen repeatedly, ten times or more. The rearrangement joins TRBV12-3 or TRBV12-4 to TRBJ2-1; D may be TRBD1 or TRBD2 (6 bases each). The CDR3 consists of 17 residues. The V end lost 5 bases, the J end lost 6 bases, and 23 bases lay between the germline ends. The CDR3 region is CASSTGMTGAVLNEQFF. Written as DNA, the CDR3 is TGTGCCAGCAGTACGGGCATGACGGGGGCGGTACTCAATGAGCAGTTCTTC.

This clonotype was detected ten times or more. This chain connects TRBV6-5 to TRBJ1-1; D is undetermined. V was pared by 0 bases and J by 1 base, with 9 bases between. This CDR3 is 15 amino acids long. Germline V gene lookup returns CDR1 MNHEY and CDR2 SVGAGI. Here the CDR3 reads CASSYSSPRNTEAFF. CDR3 coding DNA: TGTGCCAGCAGTTACTCAAGCCCAAGGAACACTGAAGCTTTCTTT.

This clonotype was seen many times. This chain connects TRBV11-1 to TRBJ2-3; 9 bases line up with TRBD1. CDR1 is SGHAT and CDR2 is FQDESV in the germline V gene (reference sequence). This CDR3 contains 15 residues. V shed 3 bases, J shed 6 bases, and the junction held 7 bases outside the gene matches. The CDR3 region has the DNA TGTGCCAGCAGCTTCCCGACAGGGGGGTTGGATACGCAGTATTTT. Protein: CASSFPTGGLDTQYF.

This clonotype was detected a few times. J is TRBJ2-7 and V is TRBV4-2; TRBD2 matches 7 bases. This CDR3 is 16 amino acids long. CDR1 LGHNA and CDR2 YNFKEQ come from the germline V gene. V shed 0 bases, J shed 7 bases, and the junction held 12 bases outside the gene matches. The CDR3 sequence: CASSQDGRDSLREQYF. CDR3 DNA: TGTGCCAGCAGCCAAGATGGGAGGGATAGTCTTCGGGAGCAGTACTTC.

This clonotype appeared many times. V usage is TRBV9 and J usage is TRBJ2-1; 10 bases are a match to TRBD2. This CDR3 is built from 17 residues. Germline lookup yields CDR1 SGDLS and CDR2 YYNGEE. J gave up 2 bases and V 0 bases, and 5 bases lay outside the gene matches. The CDR3 DNA follows: TGTGCCAGCAGCGTAGGAAAGAGCGGGGGGGCCTACAATGAGCAGTTCTTC. Translating gives CASSVGKSGGAYNEQFF.

This clonotype was counted at least ten times. The chain has TRBV20-1 and TRBJ1-2, with D possibly being TRBD1 (5 bases). Germline CDR1 DFQATT, CDR2 SNEGSKA (reference sequence). The V end lost 3 bases, the J end lost 4 bases, and 6 bases lay between the germline ends. The CDR3 extends over 11 amino acids. CDR3 in DNA: TGCAGTGCTAGGGGGGGCTATGGCTACACCTTC. Translation: CSARGGYGYTF.

There are many counts of this clonotype. The chain uses TRBV20-1 and TRBJ2-4; weak D call: TRBD2 (5 bases). The V end was cut by 5 bases, the J end by 0 bases, with 11 bases between. Germline V gene data show CDR1 as DFQATT and CDR2 as SNEGSKA (reference sequence). The CDR3 extends over 14 amino acids. The CDR3 DNA follows: TGCAGTGCTTGGGAGCTGCTAGCCAAAAACATTCAGTACTTC. Its translation: CSAWELLAKNIQYF.

This clonotype showed up many times. The chain employs TRBV10-3 and TRBJ2-1; possibly TRBD1 or TRBD2 for D (5 bases each). Trimming stripped 6 bases from V and 5 bases from J, with 14 bases between. The CDR3 spans 14 residues. Germline CDR1 is ENHRY and CDR2 is SYGVKD. CDR3 DNA sequence: TGTGCCATCAGGAGCCGGGACCTTAACAATGAGCAGTTCTTC. Translation: CAIRSRDLNNEQFF.

This clonotype was seen many times. This chain uses TRBV19 with TRBJ2-3; tentatively, D is TRBD1 (6 bases). Germline CDR1 reads LNHDA; CDR2 reads SQIVND (reference sequence). The CDR3 runs to 15 residues. The ends were cut back, 6 bases at V and 1 base at J, with 14 bases in the middle. This CDR3 reads CASSPGQRGTDTQYF. CDR3 sequence (DNA): TGTGCCAGTAGCCCGGGACAACGGGGCACAGATACGCAGTATTTT.